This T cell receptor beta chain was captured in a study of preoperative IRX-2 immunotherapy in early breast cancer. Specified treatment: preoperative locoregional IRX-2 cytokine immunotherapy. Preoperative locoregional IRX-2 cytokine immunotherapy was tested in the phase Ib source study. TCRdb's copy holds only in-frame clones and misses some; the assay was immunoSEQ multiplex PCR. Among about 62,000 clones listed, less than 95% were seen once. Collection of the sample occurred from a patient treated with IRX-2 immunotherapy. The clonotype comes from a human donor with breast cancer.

CDR3 DNA: TGTGCCATAGCTTGGGCGGAAAACACTGAAGCTTTCTTT. Translating it yields CAIAWAENTEAFF. This chain connects TRBV10-3 to TRBJ1-1; D unresolved. V was pared by 9 bases and J by 2 bases, with 13 bases between. This CDR3 is built from 13 residues. Germline V gene sequence: CDR1 ENHRY, CDR2 SYGVKD.